This TCR beta chain was sequenced for a study of T cell repertoires in cytomegalovirus infection. Study results and caveats: The ex vivo response showed dominance by HLA-C-restricted CMV-specific TCR beta clonotypes.

A single record per CDR3 protein comes from TCRdb applying MiXCR to the reads. The sample has 170,000 or so distinct CDR3 sequences, approximately 15% seen once; the top ten hold roughly a quarter. V gave up 5 bases and J gave up 5 bases; unmatched junction bases: 4. CDR3 size: 13 residues. Germline CDR1 SGHTA, CDR2 FQGNSA. This clonotype was recorded many times. As yet, its antigen is unknown. The source is a human donor in good health (CMV status not recorded). Some clones in this sample may be carry-over from other donors' samples. The chain has TRBV7-2 and TRBJ1-2; 8 bases are a match to TRBD1. The sequenced sample was PBMCs. The CDR3 protein is CASSPDREYGYTF. The CDR3, as DNA: TGTGCCAGCAGCCCGGACAGGGAGTATGGCTACACCTTC. The whole variable domain, filled in from reference TRBV7-2 and TRBJ1-2, reads GAGVSQSPSNKVTEKGKDVELRCDPISGHTALYWYRQSLGQGLEFLIYFQGNSAPDKSGLPSDRFSAERTGGSVSTLTIQRTQQEDSAVYLCASSPDREYGYTFGSGTRLTVV.